The clone carrying this T cell receptor (beta chain) appeared many times. Antigen unknown. There were roughly 1 million CD4+ or CD8+ T cells used in the sorted libraries. The data originate from a study of neurological immune-mediated disorders. Points from the study as a whole: Across subjects, expanded clones had no CDR3 amino acid sequences in common, pointing to private repertoires in all groups. While HTLV-1-associated myelopathy showed the greatest TCR clonal expansion, multiple sclerosis showed the least, falling below healthy controls.

V dropped 0 bases and J dropped 8; count of bases not matched to a gene: 5. Germline CDR1 SGHRS, CDR2 YFSETQ. The length of the CDR3 is 15 residues. 5'RACE with 10-nucleotide random UMIs generated the cDNA. Via MiXCR, TCRdb re-called the 5' RACE reads, giving one row per CDR3 protein. In the table there are some 27,000 distinct CDR3 sequences, under 25% of which are singletons. The chain carries TRBV5-1 and TRBJ1-2; 12 nucleotides match TRBD1. Sequenced: CD4+ T cells from blood. This receptor was taken from a man aged 45-60 years with HTLV-1-associated myelopathy (HAM/TSP). DNA of the CDR3: TGCGCCAGCAGCTTGGCCGGGACAGGGGGCGAGGGCTACACCTTC. Amino acid sequence: CASSLAGTGGEGYTF.